This T cell receptor beta chain was documented in a study of cytomegalovirus exposure and HLA in healthy donors. This CDR3 region has 13 residues. Trimming cost V 3 bases and J 4 bases, with 10 bases left between them. Germline V gene sequence: CDR1 SQVTM, CDR2 ANQGSEA. PCR involved 60 Vbeta and 13 Jbeta primers. The protocol was immunoSEQ multiplex PCR, while the TCRdb copy is restricted to in-frame clones and leaves out a portion. The table shows about 110,000 clones, with around 86% occurring only once. The sequencing sample was made of PBMCs. This TCR was sampled from a man in his forties or fifties in good health and CMV-seronegative. The chain employs TRBV29-1 and TRBJ1-3, with no clear D. CDR3 nucleotides: TGCAGCGTTGAGTCAGGCTCAGGAAACACCATATATTTT. This sequence encodes CSVESGSGNTIYF. Together with reference TRBV29-1 and TRBJ1-3, the CDR3 gives the full variable domain: SAVISQKPSRDICQRGTSLTIQCQVDSQVTMMFWYRQQPGQSLTLIATANQGSEATYESGFVIDKFPISRPNLTFSTLTVSNMSPEDSSIYLCSVESGSGNTIYFGEGSWLTVV.